These T cell receptor beta chains were read from a single sample in a study of cytomegalovirus exposure and HLA in healthy donors. Only in-frame clones appear in the TCRdb table, and some are missing; sequencing was by immunoSEQ multiplex PCR. The sample has some 160,000 clones, almost 85% seen once. Material for sequencing was PBMCs. The receptors were sampled from a woman aged 45-59 years in good health and CMV-seronegative. CDR3s include the opening cysteine and the closing phenylalanine or tryptophan. D genes are given only for firm matches. For some rows the clone size is stated as once, few or many, or as a class when expanded; others skip it.

J: TRBJ2-1
size: -
V: TRBV2
D: TRBD1
CDR3: CASSPRPGQYNEQFF
DNA: TGTGCCAGCTCCCCACGCCCGGGACAGTACAATGAGCAGTTCTTC

J: TRBJ1-3
size: -
V: TRBV4-3
D: -
CDR3: CASSQDYLGGLFGNTIYF
DNA: TGCGCCAGCAGCCAAGATTACTTGGGGGGGCTTTTTGGAAACACCATATATTTT

J: TRBJ2-1
size: -
V: TRBV4-3
D: -
CDR3: CASSQDMYERVEQFF
DNA: TGCGCCAGCAGCCAAGATATGTACGAGCGCGTCGAGCAGTTCTTC

J: TRBJ1-2
size: -
V: TRBV7-6
D: TRBD1
CDR3: CASSLAGQGNYGYTF
DNA: TGTGCCAGCAGCTTAGCCGGACAGGGAAACTATGGCTACACCTTC

J: TRBJ1-2
size: -
V: TRBV19
D: TRBD1
CDR3: CASSMRGLSYTF
DNA: TGTGCCAGTAGTATGAGGGGGCTTAGCTACACCTTC

J: TRBJ2-7
size: -
V: TRBV5-1
D: TRBD1
CDR3: CASSRRQGASSSYEQYF
DNA: TGCGCCAGCAGTCGCAGACAGGGGGCTTCAAGCTCCTACGAGCAGTACTTC

J: TRBJ2-5
size: -
V: TRBV4-2
D: TRBD1
CDR3: CASSQGDRGLQETQYF
DNA: TGTGCCAGCAGCCAAGGAGACAGGGGGTTACAAGAGACCCAGTACTTC

J: TRBJ1-4
size: -
V: TRBV5-1
D: TRBD1
CDR3: CASRPPGQGNEKLFF
DNA: TGCGCCAGCAGACCTCCGGGACAGGGGAATGAAAAACTGTTTTTT

J: TRBJ2-7
size: -
V: TRBV28
D: -
CDR3: CASRDSISYEQYF
DNA: TGTGCCAGCAGGGACAGTATCTCCTACGAGCAGTACTTC

J: TRBJ2-5
size: -
V: TRBV18
D: -
CDR3: CASSRPLAETQYF
DNA: TGTGCCAGCTCACGGCCCCTAGCGGAGACCCAGTACTTC

J: TRBJ1-5
size: -
V: TRBV30
D: -
CDR3: CAWSVRGGQPQHF
DNA: TGTGCCTGGAGTGTACGGGGAGGTCAGCCCCAGCATTTT

J: TRBJ1-1
size: -
V: TRBV18
D: TRBD1
CDR3: CASSPGQGRTTDTEAFF
DNA: TGTGCCAGCTCACCGGGACAGGGGCGGACCACGGACACTGAAGCTTTCTTT

J: TRBJ2-5
size: -
V: TRBV11-2
D: TRBD1
CDR3: CASSGPGGETQYF
DNA: TGTGCCAGCAGCGGACCAGGGGGAGAGACCCAGTACTTC

J: TRBJ1-2
size: -
V: TRBV19
D: TRBD1
CDR3: CASSSDRGHYGYTF
DNA: TGTGCCAGTAGCTCGGACAGGGGCCACTATGGCTACACCTTC

J: TRBJ1-5
size: -
V: TRBV28
D: -
CDR3: CAGQGNNQPQHF
DNA: TGTGCCGGGCAGGGGAACAATCAGCCCCAGCATTTT

J: TRBJ1-3
size: -
V: TRBV18
D: -
CDR3: CASSPQEHSGNTIYF
DNA: TGTGCCAGCTCACCACAGGAGCACTCTGGAAACACCATATATTTT

J: TRBJ1-6
size: -
V: TRBV29-1
D: TRBD1
CDR3: CSVRTGTGTSPLHF
DNA: TGCAGCGTTCGCACCGGGACAGGGACGTCACCCCTCCACTTT

J: TRBJ2-1
size: -
V: TRBV7-3
D: -
CDR3: CASSLGRGYNEQFF
DNA: TGTGCCAGCAGCCTCGGCAGAGGCTACAATGAGCAGTTCTTC

J: TRBJ2-7
size: -
V: TRBV29-1
D: TRBD2
CDR3: CSVQHLAGGYEQYF
DNA: TGCAGCGTTCAGCATTTAGCGGGAGGGTACGAGCAGTACTTC

J: TRBJ2-7
size: few
V: TRBV4-1
D: TRBD1
CDR3: CASSRILGQAEQYF
DNA: TGCGCCAGCAGTCGGATACTAGGACAGGCCGAGCAGTACTTC

J: TRBJ2-2
size: -
V: TRBV28
D: -
CDR3: CASTTSVLYSGELFF
DNA: TGTGCCAGCACAACTTCGGTCCTATACTCCGGGGAGCTGTTTTTT

J: TRBJ2-5
size: -
V: TRBV28
D: -
CDR3: CASSSRETQYF
DNA: TGTGCCAGCAGTTCGAGAGAGACCCAGTACTTC

J: TRBJ2-3
size: -
V: TRBV15
D: -
CDR3: CATSSAGFLEGSDTQYF
DNA: TGTGCCACCAGCAGTGCCGGTTTTCTGGAGGGATCAGATACGCAGTATTTT

J: TRBJ1-1
size: -
V: TRBV7-2
D: TRBD1
CDR3: CASNRDRDTEAFF
DNA: TGTGCCAGCAACAGGGACAGGGATACTGAAGCTTTCTTT

J: TRBJ1-1
size: -
V: TRBV2
D: TRBD1
CDR3: CASSKDRGGYTEAFF
DNA: TGTGCCAGCAGTAAGGACAGGGGAGGGTACACTGAAGCTTTCTTT

J: TRBJ1-5
size: few
V: TRBV30
D: -
CDR3: CAWSTLGGSSNQPQHF
DNA: TGTGCCTGGAGCACCCTGGGGGGGAGCAGCAATCAGCCCCAGCATTTT

J: TRBJ2-2
size: -
V: TRBV4-2
D: -
CDR3: CASSQYLPRGGVKNTGELFF
DNA: TGTGCCAGCAGCCAATACCTCCCGCGAGGGGGGGTCAAGAACACCGGGGAGCTGTTTTTT

J: TRBJ2-1
size: -
V: TRBV19
D: -
CDR3: CASSIVQNNEQFF
DNA: TGTGCCAGTAGTATCGTTCAGAACAATGAGCAGTTCTTC

J: TRBJ1-6
size: -
V: TRBV2
D: -
CDR3: CASTPGVGGMDNSPLHF
DNA: TGTGCCAGCACGCCGGGGGTGGGGGGGATGGATAATTCACCCCTCCACTTT

J: TRBJ1-3
size: -
V: TRBV5-4
D: -
CDR3: CASSLDSSGNTIYF
DNA: TGTGCCAGCAGCTTGGACAGCTCTGGAAACACCATATATTTT

J: TRBJ2-3
size: -
V: TRBV27
D: TRBD2
CDR3: CASTLRGLAAADTQYF
DNA: TGTGCCAGCACCCTAAGGGGACTAGCGGCCGCAGATACGCAGTATTTT

J: TRBJ2-5
size: few
V: TRBV5-4
D: TRBD2
CDR3: CASSPGLAGYEQYF
DNA: TGTGCCAGCAGCCCGGGACTAGCGGGATATGAGCAGTACTTC

J: TRBJ1-6
size: -
V: TRBV28
D: TRBD1
CDR3: CASSSMVDRGSYNSPLHF
DNA: TGTGCCAGCAGTTCAATGGTGGACAGGGGATCCTATAATTCACCCCTCCACTTT

J: TRBJ2-7
size: -
V: TRBV6-1
D: -
CDR3: CASSEGGIDYEQYF
DNA: TGTGCCAGCAGTGAAGGCGGGATTGACTACGAGCAGTACTTC

J: TRBJ2-2
size: -
V: TRBV5-4
D: -
CDR3: CASSLDPTRNTGELFF
DNA: TGTGCCAGCAGCTTGGATCCAACGAGAAACACCGGGGAGCTGTTTTTT

J: TRBJ1-2
size: -
V: TRBV4-1
D: TRBD1
CDR3: CASSQDRGQTNYGYTF
DNA: TGCGCCAGCAGCCAAGATAGGGGACAGACTAACTATGGCTACACCTTC

J: TRBJ2-7
size: few
V: TRBV19
D: -
CDR3: CASRTGQGEQYF
DNA: TGTGCCAGTAGAACGGGCCAGGGCGAGCAGTACTTC

J: TRBJ2-7
size: -
V: TRBV27
D: -
CDR3: CASSFSTTYEQYF
DNA: TGTGCCAGCAGTTTTTCGACAACCTACGAGCAGTACTTC

J: TRBJ1-2
size: few
V: TRBV19
D: -
CDR3: CASSPRMGGGLNYGYTF
DNA: TGTGCCAGTAGTCCAAGAATGGGGGGGGGCCTGAACTATGGCTACACCTTC

J: TRBJ2-1
size: -
V: TRBV7-2
D: -
CDR3: CASSLLRRTNEQFF
DNA: TGTGCCAGCAGTCTCCTGAGGAGGACCAATGAGCAGTTCTTC

J: TRBJ1-3
size: once
V: TRBV30
D: -
CDR3: CAWRDIRAGNTIYF
DNA: TGTGCCTGGCGGGACATAAGGGCTGGAAACACCATATATTTT